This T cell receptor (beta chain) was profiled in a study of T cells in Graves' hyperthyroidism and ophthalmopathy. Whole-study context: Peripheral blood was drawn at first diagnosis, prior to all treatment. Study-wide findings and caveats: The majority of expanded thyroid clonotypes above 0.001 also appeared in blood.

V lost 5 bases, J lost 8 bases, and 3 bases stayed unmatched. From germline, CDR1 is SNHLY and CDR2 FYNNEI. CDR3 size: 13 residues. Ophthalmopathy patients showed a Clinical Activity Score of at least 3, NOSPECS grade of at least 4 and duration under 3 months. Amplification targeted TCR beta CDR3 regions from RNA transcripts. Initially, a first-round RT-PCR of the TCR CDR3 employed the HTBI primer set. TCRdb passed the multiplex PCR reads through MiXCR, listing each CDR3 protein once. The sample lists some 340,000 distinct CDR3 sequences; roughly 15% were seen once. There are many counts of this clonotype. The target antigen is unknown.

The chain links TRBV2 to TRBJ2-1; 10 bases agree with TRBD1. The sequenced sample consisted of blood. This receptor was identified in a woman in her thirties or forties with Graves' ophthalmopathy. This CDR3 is CASSRDRGDEQFF. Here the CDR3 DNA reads TGTGCCAGCAGTCGGGACAGGGGCGATGAGCAGTTCTTC.